The clone carrying this T cell receptor beta chain was recorded once. Antigen unknown. The repertoire was sequenced with immunoSEQ multiplex PCR; TCRdb's copy has only in-frame clones and lacks some. The sample has 110,000 or so clones; approximately 88% are singletons. This sample is drawn from a study of T cell responses to AZD1222 COVID-19 vaccine. Study-wide results and caveats: AZD1222 recipients seropositive at baseline numbered only six.

CDR3 length equals 13 residues. Trimming took off 7 bases at V and 5 bases at J, with 12 bases between the two ends. CDR1 SEHNR and CDR2 FQNEAQ come from the germline V gene (reference sequence). The chain couples TRBV7-9 to TRBJ2-1, with D possibly being TRBD1 (5 bases). The specimen comprised peripheral blood, sampled on day 0 of MenACWY control vaccination. The clonotype originates from an adult in good health. CDR3: CASTKEGDNEQFF. For the CDR3, the DNA is TGTGCCAGCACCAAAGAAGGGGACAATGAGCAGTTCTTC. The full variable domain, with the rest looked up from reference TRBV7-9 and TRBJ2-1, is DTGVSQNPRHKITKRGQNVTFRCDPISEHNRLYWYRQTLGQGPEFLTYFQNEAQLEKSRLLSDRFSAERPKGSFSTLEIQRTEQGDSAMYLCASTKEGDNEQFFGPGTRLTVL.